The clone carrying this TCR beta chain has just a few counts. Clones were sequenced by immunoSEQ multiplex PCR, and TCRdb holds only the in-frame ones, with some missing. The sample has over 65,000 clones; approximately 90% are singletons. This record belongs to a study of OX40 agonist ivuxolimab in advanced cancers. In the study overall: From roughly 20 to 85 years was the age range, with a mean of approximately 63 years, and over 70% were male.

The germline CDR1 and CDR2 sequences are MGHRA and YSYEKL. This CDR3 has 14 residues. Trimming removed 1 base from V and 4 bases from J, with 11 bases in between. The TCR comes from an adult with an advanced solid tumor such as melanoma, head and neck, liver or kidney cancer. The chain has TRBV4-1 and TRBJ2-7, with D unresolved. Sequenced here: CD4+ or CD8+ T cells sorted from blood, sampled in a trial of the OX40 agonist ivuxolimab. The CDR3 region is CASSQVRLEYEQYF. The CDR3 DNA sequence: TGCGCCAGCAGCCAAGTGCGGCTAGAGTACGAGCAGTACTTC.